This T cell receptor (beta chain) originates from a study of blood T cells in healthy people across ages. Researchers isolated at least 6.5 million PBMCs per sample. Looked up from germline, CDR1 is DFQATT and CDR2 is SNEGSKA (reference sequence). The germline V and J ends were trimmed by 1 base and 4 bases, with 13 bases remaining between them. CDR3 size: 14 residues. Alongside a J-beta primer mix, a sample-barcoded 5' primer served in a second PCR lasting about 6 to 12 cycles. A template-switch adaptor with 12 random nucleotides tagged each cDNA molecule. Per-sample output comprised a minimum of 2.5 million paired-end reads containing CDR3. TCRdb recomputed calls from the 5' RACE reads with MiXCR, one row per CDR3 protein. Here the sample spans roughly 800,000 distinct CDR3 sequences, 53% being singletons.

The clonotype was recovered from an elderly man in good health. The sequenced sample consisted of blood. The V call is TRBV20-1, the J call TRBJ1-1, with D possibly being TRBD1 (6 bases). CDR3: CSARALGGGTEAFF. The CDR3 nucleotides read TGCAGTGCTAGAGCCCTGGGGGGCGGCACTGAAGCTTTCTTT.